The 25 T cell receptor beta chains below were found in one sample sequenced in a study of shared clonotypes between healthy human individuals. Data came from immunoSEQ multiplex PCR; TCRdb stores just in-frame clones and leaves some out. This table holds about 530,000 clones, 75% to 80% found once. Sequencing was carried out using PBMCs. These receptors came from a woman aged 40 to 55 in good health. Some clones in this sample may be carry-over from other donors' samples.

This clone appeared a few times. This chain uses TRBV5-8 with TRBJ2-3, with 8 bases fitting TRBD2. The trim removed 4 bases at V and 3 bases at J, leaving 7 bases unmatched. This CDR3 region has 15 residues. Germline lookup yields CDR1 SGHTS and CDR2 YDEGEE. CDR3 in amino acids: CASSPAGVVTDTQYF. The CDR3, as DNA: TGTGCCAGCAGCCCAGCGGGGGTGGTGACAGATACGCAGTATTTT.

The chain employs TRBV6-5 and TRBJ2-7, with D uncertain. CDR3 length: 13 residues. V lost 2 bases, J lost 3 bases, and 8 bases lay in between. Germline V gives CDR1 MNHEY, CDR2 SVGAGI. The CDR3 nucleotides are TGTGCCAGCAGTTACATAGACGGCTACGAGCAGTACTTC. Its protein is CASSYIDGYEQYF.

The chain employs TRBV9 and TRBJ2-5; 7 bases are shared with TRBD2. Germline CDR1 SGDLS, CDR2 YYNGEE. There are 15 residues in the CDR3. After removal of 0 bases from V and 2 bases from J, the junction contained 4 bases not matched to a gene. The chain's CDR3 is CASSVASSGQETQYF. CDR3 bases: TGTGCCAGCAGCGTAGCGTCTAGCGGACAAGAGACCCAGTACTTC.

A note on this clone: This specimen includes other DNA sequences encoding the same CDR3. The chain has TRBV5-1 and TRBJ1-2; D gene ambiguous. This CDR3 comprises 13 residues. The V gene lost 0 bases and the J gene lost 2 bases, with 5 bases spanning the gap. Germline CDR1 SGHRS, CDR2 YFSETQ. This chain's CDR3 is CASSLDSNYGYTF. The CDR3 DNA sequence: TGCGCCAGCAGCTTGGACAGCAACTATGGCTACACCTTC.

This clone showed up many times. The chain uses TRBV7-2 and TRBJ2-5; no reliable D call. The CDR3 loop spans 13 amino acids. V lost 2 bases to trimming and J lost 5 bases, with 9 bases between them. The germline V gene encodes CDR1 SGHTA and CDR2 FQGNSA. CDR3 DNA sequence: TGTGCCAGCAGCTTAAATCCCCGGGAGACCCAGTACTTC. Residues: CASSLNPRETQYF.

The chain is built from TRBV2 and TRBJ2-1; D unresolved. Germline CDR1 SNHLY, CDR2 FYNNEI. The CDR3 covers 16 residues. Trimming pared 0 bases from V and 7 bases from J, leaving 16 bases between. CDR3 protein: CASSEALGSTENEQFF. The CDR3 coding sequence is TGTGCCAGCAGTGAAGCATTAGGCTCTACGGAGAATGAGCAGTTCTTC.

The DNA for the CDR3 is TGTGCCACCAGCAGAGAGATAGCCCAGGGGGGTTACAATGAGCAGTTCTTC. Amino acids: CATSREIAQGGYNEQFF. The V gene is TRBV15, the J gene TRBJ2-1; D is possibly TRBD1 (7 bases). Trimming removed 0 bases at V and 4 bases at J, with 16 bases between. This CDR3 is 17 amino acids long. Germline CDR1 is LNHNV and CDR2 is YYDKDF (reference sequence). Filled out from reference TRBV15 and TRBJ2-1, the complete variable domain reads DAMVIQNPRYQVTQFGKPVTLSCSQTLNHNVMYWYQQKSSQAPKLLFHYYDKDFNNEADTPDNFQSRRPNTSFCFLDIRSPGLGDTAMYLCATSREIAQGGYNEQFFGPGTRLTVL.

The chain employs TRBV7-2 and TRBJ2-1; 10 bases fit TRBD2. CDR3 length equals 14 residues. Germline CDR1 reads SGHTA; CDR2 reads FQGNSA. V gave up 5 bases and J gave up 13 bases; unmatched junction bases: 11. The CDR3 sequence: CASSLESGRAEQFF. The CDR3 DNA is TGTGCCAGCAGCCTCGAAAGCGGGAGGGCCGAACAGTTCTTC.

The table lists this clone with a few counts. V usage is TRBV4-1 and J usage is TRBJ2-7; D tentatively reads TRBD1 or TRBD2 (5 bases each). CDR1 and CDR2 from the germline V gene are MGHRA and YSYEKL. V lost 4 bases and J 3 bases, leaving 13 bases between the germline ends. This CDR3 has 14 amino acids. CDR3 bases: TGCGCCAGCAGCCCCGAAGGGACCTTCTACGAGCAGTACTTC. It specifies CASSPEGTFYEQYF.

V gene TRBV28 combines with J gene TRBJ2-7, with 9 positions matching TRBD2. The CDR3 extends over 14 amino acids. V lost 10 bases, J lost 4 bases, and 11 bases stayed unmatched. In germline, CDR1 is MDHEN, CDR2 SYDVKM. The CDR3 DNA sequence: TGTGCCACCGCCCGGGCGGGAGGGGGTTACGAGCAGTACTTC. It is translated as CATARAGGGYEQYF.

This clone appeared a few times. The chain links TRBV9 to TRBJ1-2, with TRBD1 as a possible D gene (6 bases). The CDR3 spans 14 residues. CDR1 is SGDLS and CDR2 is YYNGEE in the germline V gene. Trimming pared 0 bases from V and 3 bases from J, leaving 9 bases between. CDR3 DNA sequence: TGTGCCAGCAGCGTAGGGGAGGGGGACTATGGCTACACCTTC. Its protein product is CASSVGEGDYGYTF.

The rearrangement links TRBV5-6 to TRBJ1-1; D is unresolved. The CDR3 spans 13 residues. The V and J ends lost 5 bases and 1 base respectively, with 9 bases between them. Germline values: CDR1 SGHDT, CDR2 YYEEEE. CDR3 sequence: CASSRTANTEAFF. CDR3 DNA sequence: TGTGCCAGCAGTAGGACGGCGAACACTGAAGCTTTCTTT.

This chain connects TRBV7-3 to TRBJ1-1, with 7 positions matching TRBD1. Germline V gene sequence: CDR1 SGHTA, CDR2 FQGTGA. The J segment lost 9 bases and the V segment lost 0 bases, leaving 1 base of the junction unmatched. This CDR3 comprises 12 residues. Here the CDR3 reads CASSLTGGKAFF. The CDR3 nucleotides are TGTGCCAGCAGCTTAACAGGGGGCAAAGCTTTCTTT.

The chain uses TRBV5-4 and TRBJ2-7, with 8 bases identical to TRBD2. This CDR3 has 15 residues. With V trimmed by 0 bases and J by 2 bases, 4 bases remained unmatched. From germline, CDR1 is SGHNT and CDR2 YYREEE (reference sequence). This CDR3 reads CASSLAGGRAYEQYF. Here the CDR3 DNA reads TGTGCCAGCAGCTTGGCGGGGGGGAGGGCCTACGAGCAGTACTTC.

This clone was recorded once. The V call is TRBV28, the J call TRBJ2-5; weak D call: TRBD2 (5 bases). The V end lost 6 bases, the J end lost 3 bases, and 11 bases lay between the germline ends. This CDR3 is built from 13 residues. CDR1 MDHEN and CDR2 SYDVKM come from the germline V gene. The CDR3 DNA is TGTGCCAGCAGCCCGGGAAGAGAAGAGACCCAGTACTTC. Protein sequence: CASSPGREETQYF. The whole variable domain, filled in from reference TRBV28 and TRBJ2-5, reads DVKVTQSSRYLVKRTGEKVFLECVQDMDHENMFWYRQDPGLGLRLIYFSYDVKMKEKGDIPEGYSVSREKKERFSLILESASTNQTSMYLCASSPGREETQYFGPGTRLLVL.

The CDR3 sequence is CASTADGDNEQFF. In DNA form, the CDR3 reads TGTGCCAGCACAGCGGACGGGGACAATGAGCAGTTCTTC. This chain links TRBV2 with TRBJ2-1; maybe TRBD2 (5 bases). Germline assignment: CDR1 SNHLY and CDR2 FYNNEI. The V and J ends lost 7 bases and 5 bases respectively, with 12 bases between them. The length of the CDR3 is 13 residues.

This sequence joins TRBV6-1 and TRBJ1-1; D unresolved. Germline values: CDR1 MNHNS, CDR2 SASEGT. V was shortened by 1 base and J by 0 bases, with 3 bases between the two germline ends. This CDR3 has 13 amino acids. As DNA, the CDR3 is TGTGCCAGCAGTGAAGGCCTGAACACTGAAGCTTTCTTT. Its translation: CASSEGLNTEAFF.

V is TRBV7-5 and J is TRBJ1-5; no DNA check was done on the table's D call, TRBD1. TRBV7-5 is flagged as a pseudogene. The CDR3 sequence is 15 residues long. The CDR3 region is CASSSIGTGNQPQHF. The CDR3 coding sequence is TGTGCCAGCAGCTCGATCGGGACAGGGAATCAGCCCCAGCATTTT.

V and J are TRBV12-5 and TRBJ2-1; D unresolved. This CDR3 is 12 amino acids long. Trimming stripped 0 bases from V and 10 bases from J, with 7 bases between. Germline CDR1 LGHNT, CDR2 FRNRAP. The CDR3 loop reads CASGLVWSEQFF. DNA for the CDR3: TGTGCTAGTGGTTTGGTATGGTCAGAGCAGTTCTTC.

About this clone: One end of the junction is discordant with germline, which a read error may explain. The V and J genes are TRBV15 and TRBJ2-7; weak D call: TRBD2 (5 bases). This CDR3 spans 15 amino acids. CDR1 and CDR2 from the germline V gene are LNHNV and YYDKDF (reference sequence). The CDR3 here is CTTSRVGGRAYEQYF. CDR3 nucleotide sequence: TGTACCACCAGCAGAGTGGGCGGGCGGGCCTACGAGCAGTACTTC.

In this sample, this clone turned up a few times. The chain has TRBV7-3 and TRBJ2-1; TRBD2 matches at 11 bases. Trimming removed 6 bases from V and 5 bases from J; junction bases left unmatched: 15. The CDR3 contains 18 residues. In germline, CDR1 is SGHTA, CDR2 FQGTGA. The CDR3 nucleotides are TGTGCCAGCAGGACGACTAGCGGGAAGATGTACGACCACAATGAGCAGTTCTTC. It translates to CASRTTSGKMYDHNEQFF.

The V and J genes are TRBV4-2 and TRBJ2-3; 8 positions agree with TRBD2. CDR3 length: 16 residues. Trimming took 3 bases from V and 3 from J; bases not matched to a gene: 8. Germline assignment: CDR1 LGHNA and CDR2 YNFKEQ. The CDR3 bases are TGTGCCAGCAGCCATAGACCAGCGGGAGATACAGATACGCAGTATTTT. The encoded protein is CASSHRPAGDTDTQYF.

The chain carries TRBV5-4 and TRBJ2-3; unclear D gene. CDR1 SGHNT and CDR2 YYREEE come from the germline V gene (reference sequence). This CDR3 has 11 amino acids. V shed 2 bases and J shed 6 bases, with 4 bases lying between them. The CDR3 DNA follows: TGTGCCAGCAGCTTTTTGGATACGCAGTATTTT. It encodes CASSFLDTQYF.

This chain joins TRBV6-5 and TRBJ1-4; 7 bases line up with TRBD1. CDR3 size: 13 residues. CDR1 MNHEY and CDR2 SVGAGI come from the germline V gene. The junction had 2 bases not matched to a gene; V was cut back by 2 bases and J by 8 bases. The CDR3 bases are TGTGCCAGCAGTTACGACAGGGACGAAAAACTGTTTTTT. Translated, it gives CASSYDRDEKLFF.

The J gene is TRBJ1-5, the V gene TRBV18, with TRBD1 matching over 9 bases. V gave up 0 bases and J gave up 2 bases; unmatched junction bases: 11. This CDR3 has 19 residues. Per the germline V gene, CDR1 is KGHSH and CDR2 is LQKENI. CDR3 amino acids: CASSPPGQGIVLRNQPQHF. The CDR3 bases are TGTGCCAGCTCACCACCGGGACAGGGAATTGTTCTTCGCAATCAGCCCCAGCATTTT.